The clone carrying this T cell receptor (beta chain) appeared many times. Its target is not known. Germline V CDR1 and CDR2: DFQATT, SNEGSKA (reference sequence). V was shortened by 6 bases and J by 3 bases, with 11 bases between the two germline ends. CDR3 length equals 12 residues. The data originate from a study of glioma-infiltrating T cells. Overall study results and limits: Tissue and blood shared very few CDR3 sequences. Non-neoplastic patients had below-expected tissue-blood divergence, while all gliomas exceeded expectation.

The iRepertoire nested amplicon-rescue multiplex PCR amplified TCR alpha and beta CDR3s from RNA. Tissue mRNA or PBMC total RNA, about 90-450 ng, went into one-step reverse transcription and amplification. TCRdb processed the multiplex PCR reads anew with MiXCR; each CDR3 protein has one entry. The sample has 100,000 to 150,000 distinct CDR3 sequences; more than 20% are singletons. The chain joins TRBV20-1 to TRBJ1-1; D is perhaps TRBD1 (5 bases). The receptor's source is a human donor with low-grade glioma or glioblastoma, undergoing nonglioma brain surgery, or in good health (not recorded which). Sequencing was done on a sample of glioma tissue, nonneoplastic brain tissue, or PBMCs (not recorded which). Here the CDR3 DNA reads TGCAGTGCCGGGGCGATATACACTGAAGCTTTCTTT. Translation gives CSAGAIYTEAFF.